The T cell receptor (beta chain) under discussion was sequenced for a study of CD8 T cells in ankylosing spondylitis. General study findings and limits: Reactive arthritis synovial fluid and blood were previously reported to contain some motif variants. Blood of patients with ankylosing spondylitis appeared to be characterized by a TCR beta motif of several highly homologous variants. Reportedly, significant enrichment of disease-linked clones occurred in matched ankylosing spondylitis synovial fluid.

The CDR3 length is 17 residues. Trimming shortened V by 4 bases and J by 2 bases, and 15 bases separated the two germline ends. Germline assignment: CDR1 SNHLY and CDR2 FYNNEI. Libraries of TCR beta came from quantitative 5'-RACE with molecular barcodes. In TCRdb, the 5' RACE reads were re-called with MiXCR into one record per CDR3 protein. This table holds more than 400,000 distinct CDR3 sequences, 5.3% found once. A word on this clonotype: Antigen specificity is unknown.

V is TRBV2 and J is TRBJ2-6; D unclear. The TCR was taken from a male donor with ankylosing spondylitis. Sequenced input: blood, either unsorted or a sorted T cell fraction (not recorded which). The CDR3 protein is CASSVNFLGAGANVLTF. The CDR3 bases are TGTGCCAGCAGTGTCAACTTTCTTGGCGCTGGGGCCAACGTCCTGACTTTC. Full variable domain (missing parts from reference TRBV2 and TRBJ2-6): EPEVTQTPSHQVTQMGQEVILRCVPISNHLYFYWYRQILGQKVEFLVSFYNNEISEKSEIFDDQFSVERPDGSNFTLKIRSTKLEDSAMYFCASSVNFLGAGANVLTFGAGSRLTVL.